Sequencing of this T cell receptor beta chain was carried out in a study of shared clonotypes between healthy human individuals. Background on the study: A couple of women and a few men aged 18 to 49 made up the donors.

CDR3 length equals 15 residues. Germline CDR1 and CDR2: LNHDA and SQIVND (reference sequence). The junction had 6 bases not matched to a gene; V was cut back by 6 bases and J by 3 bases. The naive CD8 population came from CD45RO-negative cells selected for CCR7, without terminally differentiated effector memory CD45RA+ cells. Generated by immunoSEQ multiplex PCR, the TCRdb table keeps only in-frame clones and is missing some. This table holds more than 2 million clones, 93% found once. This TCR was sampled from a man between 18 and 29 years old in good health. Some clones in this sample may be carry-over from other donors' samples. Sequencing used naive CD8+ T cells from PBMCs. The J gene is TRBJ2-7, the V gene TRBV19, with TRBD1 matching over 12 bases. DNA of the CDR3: TGTGCCAGTAGCCCGGGGACAGGGGGCCACTACGAGCAGTACTTC. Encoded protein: CASSPGTGGHYEQYF.